A selection of T cell receptor beta chains follows, all from one sample in a study of Graves' ophthalmopathy and Graves' hyperthyroidism. Using its own MiXCR run on the multiplex PCR reads, TCRdb lists one record per CDR3 protein. The table shows hundreds of thousands of distinct CDR3 sequences, with 20% to 25% occurring only once. Sequenced sample: peripheral blood. All receptors derive from a woman aged 50 to 65 with Graves' ophthalmopathy. The CDR3 runs from the conserved cysteine through the conserved F or W. D genes are given only for firm matches. Only part of the rows carry a size: once, few, many, or a class if the clone is expanded.

CDR3 protein	CDR3 DNA	clone size	D gene	V gene	J gene
CASCIQLGETQYF	TGCGCCAGCTGCATCCAACTAGGGGAGACCCAGTACTTC	many	.	TRBV5-1	TRBJ2-5
CASSERAGRLYEQYF	TGTGCCAGCAGTGAACGAGCGGGAAGGCTCTACGAGCAGTACTTC	few	TRBD2	TRBV6-1	TRBJ2-7
CATSRVGGLAGANEQFF	TGTGCCACCAGCAGAGTCGGTGGCCTAGCGGGAGCCAATGAGCAGTTCTTC	many	TRBD2	TRBV15	TRBJ2-1
CASSFRTTEAFF	TGTGCCAGCAGTTTTAGGACCACTGAAGCTTTCTTT	.	.	TRBV12-3/TRBV12-4	TRBJ1-1
CASRLGQGVTYGYTF	TGTGCCAGCAGGCTCGGACAGGGGGTAACATATGGCTACACCTTC	many	TRBD1	TRBV28	TRBJ1-2
CAWSGSRNIQYF	TGTGCCTGGAGTGGGAGTAGAAACATTCAGTACTTC	many	.	TRBV30	TRBJ2-4
CASSSVALDIQYF	TGTGCCAGCAGTTCCGTCGCTCTCGACATTCAGTACTTC	many	.	TRBV28	TRBJ2-4
CASSYTSGNNYGYTF	TGTGCCAGCAGTTACACCTCGGGGAATAACTATGGCTACACCTTC	.	.	TRBV6-5	TRBJ1-2
CASSLVSGNGQETQYF	TGCGCCAGCAGCTTGGTTAGCGGCAATGGACAGGAGACCCAGTACTTC	many	.	TRBV5-1	TRBJ2-5
CASSTPLGQGENTIYF	TGTGCCAGCAGTACCCCTCTGGGGCAGGGTGAAAACACCATATATTTT	.	.	TRBV12-3/TRBV12-4	TRBJ1-3
CASSGDRVVSEQYF	TGTGCCAGCAGTGGGGACAGGGTCGTAAGCGAGCAGTACTTC	many	TRBD1	TRBV6-1	TRBJ2-7
CASSLARGGRAEETQYF	TGTGCCAGCAGTTTAGCGCGGGGGGGGCGTGCGGAGGAGACCCAGTACTTC	.	TRBD2	TRBV12-3/TRBV12-4	TRBJ2-5
CATSDPRGSETQYF	TGTGCCACCAGTGATCCCAGGGGATCCGAGACCCAGTACTTC	.	.	TRBV24-1	TRBJ2-5
CSVEASGSETQYF	TGCAGCGTTGAAGCTAGCGGGTCCGAGACCCAGTACTTC	.	TRBD2	TRBV29-1	TRBJ2-5
CASSWVRYEQYF	TGTGCCAGCAGTTGGGTTCGGTACGAGCAGTACTTC	many	.	TRBV6-5	TRBJ2-7
CSALGTVVSGANVLTF	TGCAGCGCCCTCGGAACAGTTGTCTCTGGGGCCAACGTCCTGACTTTC	.	.	TRBV29-1	TRBJ2-6
CASSRGQGRGRTYGYTF	TGTGCCAGCAGCCGAGGACAGGGGCGAGGTCGGACCTATGGCTACACCTTC	.	TRBD1	TRBV11-1	TRBJ1-2
CASSEALWDSRNQPQHF	TGTGCCAGCAGTGAAGCGCTCTGGGACAGTCGCAATCAGCCCCAGCATTTT	.	TRBD1	TRBV2	TRBJ1-5
CATMGTDNTGELFF	TGTGCCACCATGGGGACAGATAACACCGGGGAGCTGTTTTTT	many	TRBD1	TRBV24-1	TRBJ2-2
CATSRERVGTGELFF	TGTGCCACCAGCAGAGAACGAGTCGGCACCGGGGAGCTGTTTTTT	many	.	TRBV15	TRBJ2-2
CASSGSTPPGETQYF	TGTGCCAGCAGTGGATCCACCCCCCCCGGGGAGACCCAGTACTTC	many	.	TRBV2	TRBJ2-5
CASSHIFDWGQGYNQPQHF	TGCGCCAGCAGCCACATATTCGATTGGGGACAGGGATACAATCAGCCCCAGCATTTT	.	TRBD1	TRBV4-1	TRBJ1-5
CASSRPPGTGAGNTIYF	TGTGCCAGCAGTAGGCCGCCGGGGACAGGGGCTGGAAACACCATATATTTT	many	TRBD1	TRBV6-4	TRBJ1-3
CASSSDGNLDYGYTF	TGTGCCAGCAGTTCCGACGGGAACCTGGACTATGGCTACACCTTC	many	.	TRBV27	TRBJ1-2
CASKLRSRGSYEQYF	TGTGCCAGCAAGCTTAGGTCCAGGGGATCCTACGAGCAGTACTTC	.	.	TRBV7-2	TRBJ2-7
CAISVREFGTGELFF	TGTGCCATCAGTGTGCGGGAGTTCGGCACCGGGGAGCTGTTTTTT	.	TRBD2	TRBV10-3	TRBJ2-2
CASSELAGMAKNIQYF	TGTGCCAGCAGTGAACTAGCGGGAATGGCCAAAAACATTCAGTACTTC	many	TRBD2	TRBV2	TRBJ2-4
CATFPEGQGAGQPQHF	TGTGCCACCTTCCCAGAGGGACAGGGGGCAGGTCAGCCCCAGCATTTT	many	TRBD1	TRBV19	TRBJ1-5
CASSLEGGSYGYTF	TGTGCCAGCAGCTTAGAGGGGGGTTCCTATGGCTACACCTTC	many	.	TRBV13	TRBJ1-2
CATHPGTGDQPQHF	TGTGCCACGCACCCCGGGACAGGGGATCAGCCCCAGCATTTT	many	TRBD1	TRBV10-3	TRBJ1-5
CSVDSRDTYEQYF	TGCAGCGTTGATTCTCGAGATACCTACGAGCAGTACTTC	few	.	TRBV29-1	TRBJ2-7
CASGDRSRLNTGELFF	TGTGCCAGCGGGGACAGGTCACGCTTGAACACCGGGGAGCTGTTTTTT	few	TRBD1	TRBV2	TRBJ2-2
CASRDGGGYGYTF	TGTGCCAGCAGGGACGGGGGTGGCTATGGCTACACCTTC	once	.	TRBV27	TRBJ1-2
CASSFSSQGRYQPQHF	TGTGCCAGCAGTTTCTCCAGCCAAGGACGGTATCAGCCCCAGCATTTT	.	.	TRBV28	TRBJ1-5
CASSLEGVKNIQYF	TGTGCCAGCAGCTTAGAGGGGGTCAAAAACATTCAGTACTTC	many	.	TRBV7-9	TRBJ2-4
CASSLQGGGYTF	TGTGCCAGCAGCTTGCAGGGTGGCGGCTACACCTTC	.	.	TRBV7-8	TRBJ1-2
CATSTGQRLKGYTF	TGTGCCACCAGTACTGGACAGCGCTTAAAGGGCTACACCTTC	many	.	TRBV24-1	TRBJ1-2
CATSRDTGELFF	TGTGCCACCAGCAGAGACACCGGGGAGCTGTTTTTT	many	.	TRBV15	TRBJ2-2
CASTAEAGITEAFF	TGTGCCAGCACCGCCGAGGCAGGGATCACTGAAGCTTTCTTT	many	.	TRBV6-1	TRBJ1-1
CASSFGAGPTYEQYF	TGTGCCAGCAGCTTTGGAGCGGGACCCACCTACGAGCAGTACTTC	many	TRBD2	TRBV7-2	TRBJ2-7
CASSQSEGAGQPQHF	TGTGCCAGCAGTCAGTCGGAGGGGGCTGGACAGCCCCAGCATTTT	many	TRBD1	TRBV12-3/TRBV12-4	TRBJ1-5
CSARDPDTEAFF	TGCAGTGCTAGAGATCCCGACACTGAAGCTTTCTTT	.	.	TRBV20-1	TRBJ1-1
CASSGQVGNTIYF	TGTGCCAGCAGTGGTCAGGTCGGAAACACCATATATTTT	many	.	TRBV2	TRBJ1-3
CSARGFIGSYEQYF	TGCAGTGCTAGAGGTTTTATCGGGAGCTACGAGCAGTACTTC	.	.	TRBV20-1	TRBJ2-7
CASSQDEQETQYF	TGCGCCAGCAGCCAAGACGAACAAGAGACCCAGTACTTC	.	.	TRBV4-1	TRBJ2-5
CASSFSPGLNTEAFF	TGTGCCAGCAGTTTTTCGCCGGGGTTGAACACTGAAGCTTTCTTT	many	.	TRBV27	TRBJ1-1
CASSQERPRGPDTQYF	TGTGCCAGCAGCCAAGAGCGGCCGCGAGGGCCAGATACGCAGTATTTT	.	.	TRBV3-1	TRBJ2-3
CASSLGQANQPQHF	TGTGCCAGCAGCTTAGGGCAGGCCAATCAGCCCCAGCATTTT	.	.	TRBV7-6	TRBJ1-5
CASSPQRTGFGNQPQHF	TGTGCCAGCAGTCCCCAACGGACAGGGTTTGGCAATCAGCCCCAGCATTTT	few	TRBD1	TRBV6-2/TRBV6-3	TRBJ1-5
CASKTDPYGYTF	TGTGCCTCCAAGACAGACCCCTATGGCTACACCTTC	few	.	TRBV30	TRBJ1-2
CATSRYGQGVDTGELFF	TGTGCCACCAGCAGATATGGACAGGGGGTAGACACCGGGGAGCTGTTTTTT	many	TRBD1	TRBV15	TRBJ2-2
CSVDQGVHTEAFF	TGCAGCGTTGACCAGGGGGTGCACACTGAAGCTTTCTTT	many	TRBD1	TRBV29-1	TRBJ1-1
CASSVTGGRTEAFF	TGTGCCAGCAGCGTTACAGGAGGGAGGACTGAAGCTTTCTTT	many	.	TRBV2	TRBJ1-1
CATSDLSLGGYTF	TGTGCCACCAGTGATTTGAGCCTGGGTGGCTACACCTTC	many	.	TRBV24-1	TRBJ1-2
CASSQVGGLGEQYF	TGTGCCAGCAGCCAAGTGGGGGGACTAGGCGAGCAGTACTTC	few	TRBD2	TRBV3-1	TRBJ2-7
CAWSDRGYEQYF	TGTGCCTGGAGTGACAGGGGTTACGAGCAGTACTTC	many	TRBD1	TRBV30	TRBJ2-7
CASSRDSYNEQFF	TGTGCCAGCAGCCGGGACAGTTACAATGAGCAGTTCTTC	few	TRBD1	TRBV9	TRBJ2-1
CASGLALYEQYF	TGTGCCAGCGGATTAGCGCTATACGAGCAGTACTTC	many	.	TRBV12-3/TRBV12-4	TRBJ2-7
CASSLGGQGGPQHF	TGTGCCAGCAGTTTAGGGGGACAGGGTGGGCCCCAGCATTTT	many	TRBD1	TRBV28	TRBJ1-5